This T cell receptor (beta chain) is from a study of spatial heterogeneity in lung cancer. The library protocol tagged each TCR cDNA with a unique molecular identifier. MiXCR, run by TCRdb on the 5' RACE reads, gives a single entry per CDR3 protein. The table has approximately 450 distinct CDR3 sequences, 16% seen once. The time point: sample taken at primary tumor resection. Researchers sequenced whole RNA taken from tumor, nontumor lung or frozen PBMC without sorting. V was shortened by 0 bases and J by 0 bases, with 8 bases between the two germline ends. Germline assignment: CDR1 SQVTM and CDR2 ANQGSEA. The length of the CDR3 is 14 residues. Notes on this clonotype: As yet, its antigen is unknown. This beta chain represents an off-target read in a library built for alpha chains; its size is of limited meaning.

Whole-study findings and limits: It was found that expanded intratumoral alpha and beta TCR counts tracked tumor mutation counts. Tumor T cell coverage was estimated at 5.5% to 8% for alpha and 13% for beta chains.

The J gene is TRBJ2-5, the V gene TRBV29-1; D remains unclear. The receptor was derived from a female donor with early-stage non-small cell lung cancer. The sequencing here drew on lung tumor tissue, taken at surgery. The CDR3 bases are TGCAGCGTTGAAGACAGGCAATACCAAGAGACCCAGTACTTC. This sequence encodes CSVEDRQYQETQYF.